Listed below are T cell receptor beta chains from one sample, sequenced in a study of T cell repertoires in cytomegalovirus infection. TCRdb re-analysed the reads in MiXCR, keeping a single row per CDR3 protein. Among 490,000 or so distinct CDR3 sequences, roughly 10% were seen once, and the ten largest hold more than 8.5%. The sequencing input was PBMCs. The receptors here all came from a human donor in good health (CMV status not recorded). Some clones in this sample may be carry-over from other donors' samples. The CDR3 runs from the conserved cysteine through the conserved F or W. The order of the fields is J gene, clone size, V gene, D gene, CDR3 DNA, CDR3 protein. D genes are given only for firm matches. Clone size is given for some rows only: seen once, a few or many times, or a class if the clone is expanded.

J gene: TRBJ2-1; clone size: few; V gene: TRBV15; D gene: NA; CDR3 DNA: TGTGCCACCAGCAGAGAGCGCGGTGGGCGTCACAATGAGCAGTTCTTC; CDR3 protein: CATSRERGGRHNEQFF
J gene: TRBJ2-1; clone size: NA; V gene: TRBV12-3/TRBV12-4; D gene: NA; CDR3 DNA: TGTGCCAGCAGTTCGATTAGCGTCCATGAGCAGTTCTTC; CDR3 protein: CASSSISVHEQFF
J gene: TRBJ1-1; clone size: many; V gene: TRBV28; D gene: NA; CDR3 DNA: TGTGCCAGCACCCTGGGGCAGGTTGACACTGAAGCTTTCTTT; CDR3 protein: CASTLGQVDTEAFF
J gene: TRBJ2-7; clone size: many; V gene: TRBV10-3; D gene: NA; CDR3 DNA: TGTGCCATCAGTGGGGCGGCTGGGGGCTACGAGCAGTACTTC; CDR3 protein: CAISGAAGGYEQYF
J gene: TRBJ2-3; clone size: NA; V gene: TRBV29-1; D gene: NA; CDR3 DNA: TGCAGCGCCAGGTGGGGAGCGGATACGCAGTATTTT; CDR3 protein: CSARWGADTQYF
J gene: TRBJ2-7; clone size: many; V gene: TRBV7-2; D gene: TRBD2; CDR3 DNA: TGTGCCAGTAGACTAGCGGGGGGGATAGTTACCTACGAGCAGTACTTC; CDR3 protein: CASRLAGGIVTYEQYF
J gene: TRBJ2-7; clone size: many; V gene: TRBV20-1; D gene: NA; CDR3 DNA: TGCAGTGCTAGAAGTGTCACAGGGTCCTCCTACGAGCAGTACTTC; CDR3 protein: CSARSVTGSSYEQYF
J gene: TRBJ2-3; clone size: many; V gene: TRBV11-2; D gene: TRBD1; CDR3 DNA: TGTGCCAGCAGCAAGGGACAGCGGTTTACAGATACGCAGTATTTT; CDR3 protein: CASSKGQRFTDTQYF
J gene: TRBJ2-2; clone size: many; V gene: TRBV29-1; D gene: TRBD1; CDR3 DNA: TGCAGCGTTAAAAAGGGACAGAGCACCGGGGAGCTGTTTTTT; CDR3 protein: CSVKKGQSTGELFF
J gene: TRBJ2-7; clone size: many; V gene: TRBV4-1; D gene: TRBD1; CDR3 DNA: TGCGCCAGCAGCGACAGGGACTACGAGCAGTACTTC; CDR3 protein: CASSDRDYEQYF
J gene: TRBJ2-3; clone size: NA; V gene: TRBV2; D gene: NA; CDR3 DNA: TGTGCCAGCAGCCCCCGGGACGGGGTAACAGATACGCAGTATTTT; CDR3 protein: CASSPRDGVTDTQYF
J gene: TRBJ2-5; clone size: NA; V gene: TRBV11-2; D gene: NA; CDR3 DNA: TGTGCCAGCAGCTGGGGGAATCGGGAGACCCAGTACTTC; CDR3 protein: CASSWGNRETQYF
J gene: TRBJ1-5; clone size: many; V gene: TRBV10-3; D gene: TRBD1; CDR3 DNA: TGTGCCATCAGCGCCGGGACAGGGGTAAATCAGCCCCAGCATTTT; CDR3 protein: CAISAGTGVNQPQHF
J gene: TRBJ2-1; clone size: NA; V gene: TRBV27; D gene: NA; CDR3 DNA: TGTGCCAGCAGTTTAGTGGTTGGAGGAAGTGAGCAGTTCTTC; CDR3 protein: CASSLVVGGSEQFF
J gene: TRBJ2-2; clone size: many; V gene: TRBV5-1; D gene: NA; CDR3 DNA: TGCGCCAGCAGACAAGGGGCCGGCGGGGAGCTGTTTTTT; CDR3 protein: CASRQGAGGELFF
J gene: TRBJ1-5; clone size: many; V gene: TRBV12-3/TRBV12-4; D gene: TRBD1; CDR3 DNA: TGTGCCAGCAGTACGACAGGGGGAGACAATCAGCCCCAGCATTTT; CDR3 protein: CASSTTGGDNQPQHF
J gene: TRBJ1-5; clone size: NA; V gene: TRBV2; D gene: NA; CDR3 DNA: TGTGCCAGCAGTTTACGAGCAGGGATAATTTATAGCAATCAGCCCCAGCATTTT; CDR3 protein: CASSLRAGIIYSNQPQHF
J gene: TRBJ2-7; clone size: many; V gene: TRBV10-3; D gene: TRBD2; CDR3 DNA: TGTGCCATCAGTCTAGCGGGGCTGGGATCCTACGAGCAGTACTTC; CDR3 protein: CAISLAGLGSYEQYF
J gene: TRBJ2-7; clone size: NA; V gene: TRBV28; D gene: TRBD1; CDR3 DNA: TGTGCCAGCACCCAGGGGGACTACGAGCAGTACTTC; CDR3 protein: CASTQGDYEQYF
J gene: TRBJ2-1; clone size: many; V gene: TRBV7-6; D gene: NA; CDR3 DNA: TGTGCCAGCAGCTTAGGCCCCTCGGGTGAGCAGTTCTTC; CDR3 protein: CASSLGPSGEQFF
J gene: TRBJ2-1; clone size: many; V gene: TRBV12-3/TRBV12-4; D gene: NA; CDR3 DNA: TGTGCCAGCAGTCCCCTTACAGGGAATGAGCAGTTCTTC; CDR3 protein: CASSPLTGNEQFF
J gene: TRBJ1-5; clone size: many; V gene: TRBV6-1; D gene: NA; CDR3 DNA: TGTGCCAGCAGTGAGGGGGGAAGCAATCAGCCCCAGCATTTT; CDR3 protein: CASSEGGSNQPQHF
J gene: TRBJ2-7; clone size: NA; V gene: TRBV19; D gene: TRBD1; CDR3 DNA: TGTGCCAGTAGTATCGGAGGACAGGTTTCCTACGAGCAGTACTTC; CDR3 protein: CASSIGGQVSYEQYF
J gene: TRBJ2-1; clone size: many; V gene: TRBV11-2; D gene: TRBD2; CDR3 DNA: TGTGCCAGCAGCTTCCTAGCGGCCACATCCTACAATGAGCAGTTCTTC; CDR3 protein: CASSFLAATSYNEQFF
J gene: TRBJ2-7; clone size: many; V gene: TRBV7-9; D gene: TRBD1; CDR3 DNA: TGTGCCAGCAGCCCTGGGACAGTGGGAGAGCAGTACTTC; CDR3 protein: CASSPGTVGEQYF
J gene: TRBJ2-7; clone size: many; V gene: TRBV4-1; D gene: TRBD2; CDR3 DNA: TGCGCCAGCAGCCAAGATCCTACGGCTAGCGGGAGATCCTACGAGCAGTACTTC; CDR3 protein: CASSQDPTASGRSYEQYF
J gene: TRBJ2-2; clone size: few; V gene: TRBV24-1; D gene: TRBD2; CDR3 DNA: TGTGCCACCAGTGACACGACTAGCGGGGGGAACACCGGGGAGCTGTTTTTT; CDR3 protein: CATSDTTSGGNTGELFF
J gene: TRBJ1-1; clone size: many; V gene: TRBV2; D gene: NA; CDR3 DNA: TGTGCCAGCAGTGAAGGGGGAGCGGACACTGAAGCTTTCTTT; CDR3 protein: CASSEGGADTEAFF
J gene: TRBJ2-3; clone size: NA; V gene: TRBV29-1; D gene: TRBD1; CDR3 DNA: TGCAGCGTTGGAGCAGGGGGCTTCACAGATACGCAGTATTTT; CDR3 protein: CSVGAGGFTDTQYF
J gene: TRBJ1-1; clone size: many; V gene: TRBV14; D gene: NA; CDR3 DNA: TGTGCCAGCAGCCCCAATGGGGTGGGGGGGAGGATAGCTTTCTTT; CDR3 protein: CASSPNGVGGRIAFF
J gene: TRBJ1-5; clone size: many; V gene: TRBV7-6; D gene: NA; CDR3 DNA: TGTGCCAGCAGCTTAGCGGTGAATCAGCCCCAGCATTTT; CDR3 protein: CASSLAVNQPQHF
J gene: TRBJ1-1; clone size: many; V gene: TRBV5-4; D gene: NA; CDR3 DNA: TGTGCCAGCAGCTCATGGGGGAACACTGAAGCTTTCTTT; CDR3 protein: CASSSWGNTEAFF
J gene: TRBJ2-1; clone size: NA; V gene: TRBV20-1; D gene: TRBD2; CDR3 DNA: TGCAGTGCCATACCAGCGGGGGGGCCCGGCTACAATGAGCAGTTCTTC; CDR3 protein: CSAIPAGGPGYNEQFF
J gene: TRBJ1-5; clone size: many; V gene: TRBV7-6; D gene: TRBD1; CDR3 DNA: TGTGCCAGCAGCCCGGGACAGGGTAAAGATCAGCCCCAGCATTTT; CDR3 protein: CASSPGQGKDQPQHF
J gene: TRBJ2-1; clone size: NA; V gene: TRBV28; D gene: TRBD1; CDR3 DNA: TGTGCCAGCAGTTTCCTCCTTGCCGGGACAGAGACCTACAATGAGCAGTTCTTC; CDR3 protein: CASSFLLAGTETYNEQFF
J gene: TRBJ2-1; clone size: NA; V gene: TRBV7-4; D gene: TRBD1; CDR3 DNA: TGTGCCAGCACCTCCACAGGGGGCAGTGAGCAGTTCTTC; CDR3 protein: CASTSTGGSEQFF
J gene: TRBJ1-2; clone size: many; V gene: TRBV12-3/TRBV12-4; D gene: NA; CDR3 DNA: TGTGCCAGCAGTTTAAGGGTAACGGGGGCAGCAGGTGGCTACACCTTC; CDR3 protein: CASSLRVTGAAGGYTF
J gene: TRBJ1-2; clone size: NA; V gene: TRBV28; D gene: TRBD1; CDR3 DNA: TGTGCCAGCAGAACAGGGGCTACCACCTATGGCTACACCTTC; CDR3 protein: CASRTGATTYGYTF
J gene: TRBJ1-1; clone size: NA; V gene: TRBV10-1; D gene: NA; CDR3 DNA: TGCGCCCCCCGGGGGGAAACTTTCTTT; CDR3 protein: CAPRGETFF
J gene: TRBJ2-2; clone size: many; V gene: TRBV9; D gene: NA; CDR3 DNA: TGTGCCAGCAGCGCCCCTACGAGCGCCGGGGAGCTGTTTTTT; CDR3 protein: CASSAPTSAGELFF
J gene: TRBJ2-7; clone size: few; V gene: TRBV5-1; D gene: NA; CDR3 DNA: TGCGCCAGCAGCTCCACTCGCTCATCCGGCTACGAGCAGTACTTC; CDR3 protein: CASSSTRSSGYEQYF
J gene: TRBJ2-1; clone size: many; V gene: TRBV19; D gene: NA; CDR3 DNA: TGTGCCAGTAGGTCCCGGGACAAGAGCTACAATGAGCAGTTCTTC; CDR3 protein: CASRSRDKSYNEQFF
J gene: TRBJ1-1; clone size: many; V gene: TRBV12-5; D gene: NA; CDR3 DNA: TGTGCTAGTGGTTTGGAGGAAAGAAGGAACACTGAAGCTTTCTTT; CDR3 protein: CASGLEERRNTEAFF
J gene: TRBJ1-2; clone size: NA; V gene: TRBV7-9; D gene: NA; CDR3 DNA: TGTACCAGCAGCTTAGAAGGGTATGGCTACACCTTC; CDR3 protein: CTSSLEGYGYTF
J gene: TRBJ1-2; clone size: many; V gene: TRBV7-2; D gene: TRBD1; CDR3 DNA: TGTGCCAGCAGCGCCAACCCGGGACAGGCCTATGGCTACACCTTC; CDR3 protein: CASSANPGQAYGYTF
J gene: TRBJ2-1; clone size: many; V gene: TRBV20-1; D gene: NA; CDR3 DNA: TGCAGTGCTCAAAGGGGAGAGCAGTTCTTC; CDR3 protein: CSAQRGEQFF
J gene: TRBJ1-2; clone size: many; V gene: TRBV6-5; D gene: TRBD1; CDR3 DNA: TGTGCCAGCAGTTACTGGGACAGGGAGAGGGTAAACTATGGCTACACCTTC; CDR3 protein: CASSYWDRERVNYGYTF
J gene: TRBJ1-2; clone size: many; V gene: TRBV7-6; D gene: NA; CDR3 DNA: TGTGCCAGCAGCTTAGGTGTCGGGACCGAGGCCTTTTTTTATGGCTACACCTTC; CDR3 protein: CASSLGVGTEAFFYGYTF
J gene: TRBJ1-1; clone size: NA; V gene: TRBV20-1; D gene: NA; CDR3 DNA: TGCAGTGCAGACGGCGTGAACACTGAAGCTTTCTTT; CDR3 protein: CSADGVNTEAFF
J gene: TRBJ2-7; clone size: NA; V gene: TRBV20-1; D gene: NA; CDR3 DNA: TGCAGTGCCCTAGTCGGGGGCCCCGAGCAGTACTTC; CDR3 protein: CSALVGGPEQYF